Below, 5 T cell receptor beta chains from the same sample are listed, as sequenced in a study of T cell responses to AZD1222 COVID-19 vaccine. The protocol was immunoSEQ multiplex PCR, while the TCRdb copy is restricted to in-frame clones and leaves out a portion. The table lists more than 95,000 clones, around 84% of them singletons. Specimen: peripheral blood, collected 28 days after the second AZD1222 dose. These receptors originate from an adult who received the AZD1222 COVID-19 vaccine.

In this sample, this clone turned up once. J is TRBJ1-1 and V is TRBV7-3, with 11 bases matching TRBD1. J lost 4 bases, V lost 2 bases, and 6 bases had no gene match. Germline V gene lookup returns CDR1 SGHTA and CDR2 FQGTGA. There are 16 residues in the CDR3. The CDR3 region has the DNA TGTGCCAGCAGCTTAGGTCCGGGGACAGGGGGCACTGAAGCTTTCTTT. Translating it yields CASSLGPGTGGTEAFF.

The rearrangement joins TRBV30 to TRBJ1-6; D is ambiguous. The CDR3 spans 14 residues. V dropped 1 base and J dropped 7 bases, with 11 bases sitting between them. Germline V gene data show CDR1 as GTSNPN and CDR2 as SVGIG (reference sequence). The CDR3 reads CAWSGGNENSPLHF. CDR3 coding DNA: TGTGCCTGGAGTGGGGGTAACGAAAATTCACCCCTCCACTTT.

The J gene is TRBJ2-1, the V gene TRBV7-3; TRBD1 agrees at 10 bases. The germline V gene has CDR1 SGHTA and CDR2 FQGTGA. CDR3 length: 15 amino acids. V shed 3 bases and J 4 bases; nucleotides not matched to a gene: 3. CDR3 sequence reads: CASSFDRGRYNEQFF. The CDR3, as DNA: TGTGCCAGCAGCTTTGACAGGGGGCGGTACAATGAGCAGTTCTTC.

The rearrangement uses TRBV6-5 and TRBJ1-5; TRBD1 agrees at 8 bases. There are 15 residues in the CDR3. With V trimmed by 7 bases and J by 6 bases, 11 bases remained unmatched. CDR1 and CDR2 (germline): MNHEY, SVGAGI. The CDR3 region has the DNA TGTGCCAGCAAAATAACAGGGGGACTTGGTCAGCCCCAGCATTTT. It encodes CASKITGGLGQPQHF.

This chain's CDR3 is CAGTGSGGDPYQETQYF. CDR3 DNA: TGTGCCGGCACCGGTTCGGGGGGGGACCCCTACCAAGAGACCCAGTACTTC. The V and J genes are TRBV7-2 and TRBJ2-5, with TRBD2 identical over 8 bases. Germline V gives CDR1 SGHTA, CDR2 FQGNSA. The CDR3 loop spans 17 amino acids. V was pared by 11 bases and J by 0 bases, with 17 bases of the junction left unmatched.